The source of this TCR beta chain is a study of cytomegalovirus exposure and HLA in healthy donors. Across the whole study: A prior analysis found 95 million to 140 million unique TCR beta sequences from approximately 190 million T cells.

Germline V lookup: CDR1 SGHAT, CDR2 FQNNGV. The CDR3 runs to 17 residues. V lost 3 bases, J lost 5 bases, and 8 bases stayed unmatched. The PCR was carried out with 60 Vbeta primers and 13 Jbeta primers. Original processing methods: Around 11 million of about 80 million unique TCR beta chains were shared, per a later count. Assay: immunoSEQ multiplex PCR; the TCRdb copy retains only in-frame clones and omits some. Clone size and the V and J calls come from that table; the DNA yielded D and trimming. The table shows approximately 200,000 clones, with roughly four fifths occurring only once. This TCR was recovered from a woman between 25 and 40 years old in good health and CMV-seropositive. The sequenced sample consisted of PBMCs. V and J are TRBV11-2 and TRBJ2-1; 12 bases match TRBD2. CDR3 amino acids: CASSLMTSGSGDNEQFF. CDR3 nucleotides: TGTGCCAGCAGCTTGATGACTAGCGGGAGTGGTGACAATGAGCAGTTCTTC.